The 23 T cell receptor beta chains in this list originate from one sample, sequenced in a study of CXCR3-negative and CXCR3-positive naive CD8 T cells. All TRB cDNA libraries came from 5' RACE performed with UMI labels. TCRdb reprocessed the 5' RACE reads and keeps a single row for each CDR3 protein, giving no DNA. In all, the sample yields 45,000 to 70,000 distinct CDR3 sequences. What was sequenced was memory CD8+ T cells from blood. Receptor source: a human donor in good health. Some clones in this sample may be carry-over from other donors' samples.

CDR3 region: CASRDRNDYTF. The chain links TRBV3-1 to TRBJ1-2; without DNA, the TCRdb call of TRBD1 cannot be checked. CDR1 LGHDT and CDR2 YNNKEL come from the germline V gene (reference sequence). This CDR3 is built from 11 residues.

The V call is TRBV28, the J call TRBJ2-1; TCRdb proposes TRBD1, but this gene call is untestable without DNA. CDR1 is MDHEN and CDR2 is SYDVKM in the germline V gene. CDR3 length equals 20 residues. The CDR3: CASTTPVGQGAIIGYNEQFF.

This chain joins TRBV12-3 or TRBV12-4 and TRBJ2-1; TCRdb calls TRBD1, which cannot be checked without DNA. CDR3 length: 13 amino acids. The chain's CDR3 is CAIQGFGYNEQFF.

The CDR3 region is CASSLETSVNEQFF. This rearrangement joins TRBV5-1 to TRBJ2-1; TCRdb calls TRBD2, which cannot be checked without DNA. Per the germline V gene, CDR1 is SGHRS and CDR2 is YFSETQ. CDR3 size: 14 residues.

The chain employs TRBV11-2 and TRBJ2-5; the TCRdb D gene call, TRBD2, has no DNA to confirm it. Germline CDR1 is SGHAT and CDR2 is FQNNGV. This CDR3 is built from 16 residues. The CDR3 loop is CASSLWASGSWETQYF.

CDR3 protein: CASSLDGTTYEQYF. This rearrangement joins TRBV12-3 or TRBV12-4 to TRBJ2-7. The CDR3 covers 14 residues.

The rearrangement uses TRBV28 and TRBJ2-3; TCRdb lists TRBD1, though no DNA is available to test this call. Germline-derived CDR1 and CDR2 are MDHEN and SYDVKM. This CDR3 is built from 20 residues. The CDR3 sequence is CASSTYPGVSQAPLTDTQYF.

This rearrangement joins TRBV4-3 to TRBJ1-1. The CDR3 extends over 13 amino acids. Germline CDR1 reads LGHNA; CDR2 reads YSLEER. CDR3 in amino acids: CASSPDSNTEAFF.

This rearrangement joins TRBV29-1 to TRBJ2-3; TCRdb reports TRBD2, a call that lacks DNA to check it against. The germline gives CDR1 SQVTM, CDR2 ANQGSEA. The CDR3 has 15 residues. CDR3 residues: CSVEGSSGGTDTQYF.

V gene TRBV20-1 combines with J gene TRBJ2-7. The CDR3 spans 13 residues. Germline CDR1 and CDR2: DFQATT and SNEGSKA (reference sequence). CDR3 sequence reads: CSAISSVSDEQYF.

The rearrangement uses TRBV10-1 and TRBJ1-4. The CDR3 totals 15 residues. Germline CDR1 reads WNHNN; CDR2 reads SYGVQD (reference sequence). CDR3 protein: CASSEFDTTNEKLFF.

The chain links TRBV7-9 to TRBJ1-4; the TCRdb call, TRBD1, lacks DNA for checking. Germline CDR1 reads SEHNR; CDR2 reads FQNEAQ (reference sequence). This CDR3 is 14 amino acids long. CDR3 region: CASSLEGVNEKLFF. The full variable domain, completed using reference TRBV7-9 and TRBJ1-4, is DTGVSQNPRHKITKRGQNVTFRCDPISEHNRLYWYRQTLGQGPEFLTYFQNEAQLEKSRLLSDRFSAERPKGSFSTLEIQRTEQGDSAMYLCASSLEGVNEKLFFGSGTQLSVL.

This chain links TRBV4-2 with TRBJ1-4; absent DNA, TCRdb's TRBD1 call cannot be checked. The CDR3 totals 15 residues. In germline, CDR1 is LGHNA, CDR2 YNFKEQ. The CDR3 region is CASSQDNGGGEKLFF.

CDR3 region: CASSQEGAYEQYF. The rearrangement uses TRBV4-3 and TRBJ2-7; TCRdb picks TRBD1, but there is no DNA to check that call. Germline lookup yields CDR1 LGHNA and CDR2 YSLEER. This CDR3 contains 13 residues.

The chain has TRBV6-6 and TRBJ1-3. The CDR3 has 18 residues. The germline V gene encodes CDR1 MNHNY and CDR2 SVGAGI (reference sequence). This CDR3 reads CASSYSFSLTAAGNTIYF.

The chain joins TRBV9 to TRBJ2-3. Germline-derived CDR1 and CDR2 are SGDLS and YYNGEE. The CDR3 is 14 residues long. The CDR3 protein is CASSVHGRQDTQYF.

The rearrangement joins TRBV15 to TRBJ1-6; the D call of TRBD1 rests on TCRdb alone, since no DNA is present to check it. Germline V CDR1 and CDR2: LNHNV, YYDKDF (reference sequence). The CDR3 extends over 14 amino acids. The CDR3 region is CATSDDSYNSPLHF.

The V and J genes are TRBV4-2 and TRBJ2-2; TCRdb designates TRBD2, a call that cannot be tested without DNA. Germline CDR1 LGHNA, CDR2 YNFKEQ. The CDR3 sequence is 15 residues long. CDR3 loop: CASSPSGENTGELFF.

CDR3 protein: CSVEGAVYNEQFF. The J gene is TRBJ2-1, the V gene TRBV29-1; absent DNA, TCRdb's TRBD1 call cannot be checked. The CDR3 length is 13 residues. Germline CDR1 and CDR2: SQVTM and ANQGSEA.

The chain joins TRBV19 to TRBJ2-5; TCRdb's assignment of TRBD2 cannot be checked, as there is no DNA. The CDR3 has 13 residues. The V gene's germline CDR1 is LNHDA and CDR2 SQIVND (reference sequence). CDR3 amino acids: CASSTRVGETQYF.

The V and J genes are TRBV28 and TRBJ2-1; TCRdb gives TRBD1 as the D gene, but with no DNA this cannot be confirmed. CDR1 is MDHEN, CDR2 SYDVKM, per germline. The CDR3 runs 19 residues. The CDR3 reads CASSSADGGGASSYNEQFF.

This chain connects TRBV18 to TRBJ1-4. Germline V lookup: CDR1 KGHSH, CDR2 LQKENI. The CDR3 contains 14 residues. Here the CDR3 reads CASSPTGADEKLFF.

The gene calls are TRBV9 and TRBJ1-2. Germline V gene lookup returns CDR1 SGDLS and CDR2 YYNGEE. CDR3 length: 12 amino acids. Here the CDR3 reads CASIGGNYGYTF.